Presented here are 5 T cell receptor beta chains from one specimen sequenced in a study. From the RT-PCR reads, TCRdb called clonotypes with MiXCR, one entry per CDR3 protein. The sample contains more than 600,000 distinct CDR3 sequences, 14% of which appear only once. Material: memory CD4+ T cells from blood. These TCRs come from a female donor in good health, serving as a healthy control.

The chain uses TRBV7-3 and TRBJ2-1; no reliable D call. Trimming cost V 5 bases and J 8 bases, with 10 bases left between them. The CDR3 is made up of 12 amino acids. Per germline, CDR1 SGHTA and CDR2 FQGTGA. The CDR3 DNA reads TGTGCCAGCAGCGCAGAGTCGGATGAGCAGTTCTTC. Its protein is CASSAESDEQFF.

The genes are TRBV5-1 and TRBJ1-1, with 7 bases aligning to TRBD1. V trimming: 3 bases; J trimming: 8 bases; junction bases outside the gene matches: 10. CDR1 is SGHRS, CDR2 YFSETQ, per germline. The CDR3 totals 14 residues. CDR3 residues: CASSSQPTGTEAFF. For the CDR3, the DNA is TGCGCCAGCAGCTCCCAACCGACAGGGACCGAAGCTTTCTTT.

The chain joins TRBV18 to TRBJ1-4; D remains ambiguous. With 6 bases removed from V and 8 bases from J, the gap between germline ends came to 16 bases. CDR1 is KGHSH, CDR2 LQKENI, per germline. The CDR3 loop spans 14 amino acids. The CDR3 here is CASSYLHGGEKLFF. The CDR3 DNA follows: TGTGCCAGCTCCTACTTGCACGGCGGAGAAAAACTGTTTTTT.

This sequence joins TRBV9 and TRBJ2-1; TRBD2 matches 10 bases. V lost 4 bases to trimming and J lost 4 bases; unmatched junction nucleotides: 5. Germline-derived CDR1 and CDR2 are SGDLS and YYNGEE. The CDR3 is 15 residues long. The CDR3 bases are TGTGCCAGCAGCAATACTAGCGGGACATACAATGAGCAGTTCTTC. It codes for CASSNTSGTYNEQFF.

The rearrangement joins TRBV9 to TRBJ1-1; D unresolved. The CDR3 spans 14 residues. Germline V CDR1 and CDR2: SGDLS, YYNGEE. V was clipped by 5 bases and J by 0 bases, with 11 bases between them. CDR3 nucleotides: TGTGCCAGCAGGGCTAGAGACCTGAACACTGAAGCTTTCTTT. This sequence encodes CASRARDLNTEAFF.